The clone carrying this T cell receptor (beta chain) was counted at least ten times. Amplification from RNA transcripts yielded the TCR beta CDR3 regions. An initial RT-PCR round employing HTBI primers preceded a second-round multiplex PCR. Using its own MiXCR run on the multiplex PCR reads, TCRdb lists one record per CDR3 protein. The table includes about 400,000 distinct CDR3 sequences, around 16% detected once. The record originates from a study of Graves' ophthalmopathy and Graves' hyperthyroidism. CDR1 MNHEY and CDR2 SMNVEV come from the germline V gene (reference sequence). The CDR3 sequence is 15 residues long. V was clipped by 5 bases and J by 2 bases; unmatched bases: 9.

The chain combines TRBV27 with TRBJ2-7; 7 bases map to TRBD2. The TCR sequence derives from a woman between 18 and 29 years old with Graves' ophthalmopathy. Sequencing was performed on peripheral blood. CDR3 loop: CASSRSGAQAYEQYF. CDR3 nucleotides: TGTGCCAGCAGTAGGAGCGGGGCCCAAGCCTACGAGCAGTACTTC.